This T cell receptor beta chain originates from a study of blood T cell repertoires in COVID-19. TCRdb keeps only in-frame clones here, not all; method: immunoSEQ multiplex PCR. The sample holds over 300,000 clones, approximately 85% seen once. Cohort assignment relied on participant-reported clinical history. The study counted Cohort 3 donors as recovered given two negative PCRs, clearance, or symptom resolution. This clone was picked up one time. This CDR3 contains 15 residues. The germline V gene has CDR1 MGHRA and CDR2 YSYEKL. The V segment lost 4 bases and the J segment 8 bases; nucleotides outside the gene matches: 11.

Sequencing used PBMCs or T cells enriched from blood (not recorded which). This sequence joins TRBV4-1 and TRBJ2-5; TRBD2 agrees at 9 bases. The TCR was taken from a young man who had recovered from COVID-19. Written as DNA, the CDR3 is TGCGCCAGCAGCCCACGACTAGCGGTTAGTGAAACCCAGTACTTC. Protein product: CASSPRLAVSETQYF.